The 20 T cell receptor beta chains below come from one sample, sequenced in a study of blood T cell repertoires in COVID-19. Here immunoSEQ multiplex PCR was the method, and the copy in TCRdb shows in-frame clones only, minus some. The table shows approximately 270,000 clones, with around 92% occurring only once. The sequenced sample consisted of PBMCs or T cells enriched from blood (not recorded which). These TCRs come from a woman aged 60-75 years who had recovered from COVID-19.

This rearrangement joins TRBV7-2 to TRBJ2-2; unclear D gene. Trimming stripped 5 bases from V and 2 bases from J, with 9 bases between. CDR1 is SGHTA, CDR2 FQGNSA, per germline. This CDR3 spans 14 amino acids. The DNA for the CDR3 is TGTGCCAGCAGCCCTTACATAAACACCGGGGAGCTGTTTTTT. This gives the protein CASSPYINTGELFF.

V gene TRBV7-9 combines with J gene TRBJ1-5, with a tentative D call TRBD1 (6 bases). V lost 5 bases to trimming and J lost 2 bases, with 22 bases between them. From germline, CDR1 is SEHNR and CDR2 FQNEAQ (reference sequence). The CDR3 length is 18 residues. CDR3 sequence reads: CASSRTQGRGSGNQPQHF. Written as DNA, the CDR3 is TGTGCCAGCAGCCGTACACAGGGCAGGGGATCGGGCAATCAGCCCCAGCATTTT.

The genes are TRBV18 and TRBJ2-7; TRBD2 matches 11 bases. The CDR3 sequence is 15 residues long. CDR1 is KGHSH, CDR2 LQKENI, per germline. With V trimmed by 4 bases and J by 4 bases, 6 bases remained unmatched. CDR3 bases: TGTGCCAGCTCACGGACTAGCGGGCTGGAGTACGAGCAGTACTTC. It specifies CASSRTSGLEYEQYF.

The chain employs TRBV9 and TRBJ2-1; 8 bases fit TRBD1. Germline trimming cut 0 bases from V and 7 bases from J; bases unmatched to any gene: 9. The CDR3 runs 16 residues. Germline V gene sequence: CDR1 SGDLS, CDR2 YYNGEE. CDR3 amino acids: CASSVGSGGVVNEQFF. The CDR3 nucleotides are TGTGCCAGCAGCGTAGGGTCAGGGGGCGTGGTGAATGAGCAGTTCTTC.

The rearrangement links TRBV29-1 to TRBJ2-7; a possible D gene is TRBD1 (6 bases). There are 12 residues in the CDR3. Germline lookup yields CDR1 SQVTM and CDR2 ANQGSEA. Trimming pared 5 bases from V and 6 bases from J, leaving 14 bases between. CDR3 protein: CSVRDTVSEQYF. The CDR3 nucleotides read TGCAGCGTTAGGGACACGGTTAGCGAGCAGTACTTC.

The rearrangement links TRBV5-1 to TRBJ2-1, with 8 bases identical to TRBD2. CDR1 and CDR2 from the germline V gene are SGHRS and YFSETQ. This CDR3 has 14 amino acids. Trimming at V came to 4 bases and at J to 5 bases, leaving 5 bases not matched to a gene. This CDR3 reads CASSILAADNEQFF. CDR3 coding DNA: TGCGCCAGCAGCATACTAGCGGCAGACAATGAGCAGTTCTTC.

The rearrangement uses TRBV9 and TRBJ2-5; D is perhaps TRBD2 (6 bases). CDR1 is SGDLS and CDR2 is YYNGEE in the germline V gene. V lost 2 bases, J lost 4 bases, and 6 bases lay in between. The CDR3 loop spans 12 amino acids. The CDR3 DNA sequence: TGTGCCAGCAGCGTGGGACTAGAGACCCAGTACTTC. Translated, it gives CASSVGLETQYF. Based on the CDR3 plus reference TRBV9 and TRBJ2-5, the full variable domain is DSGVTQTPKHLITATGQRVTLRCSPRSGDLSVYWYQQSLDQGLQFLIQYYNGEERAKGNILERFSAQQFPDLHSELNLSSLELGDSALYFCASSVGLETQYFGPGTRLLVL.

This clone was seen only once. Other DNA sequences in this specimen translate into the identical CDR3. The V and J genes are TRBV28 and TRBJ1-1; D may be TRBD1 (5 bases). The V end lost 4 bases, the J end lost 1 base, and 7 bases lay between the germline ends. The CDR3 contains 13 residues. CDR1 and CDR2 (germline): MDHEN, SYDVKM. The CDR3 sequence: CASSSGQNTEAFF. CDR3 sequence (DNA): TGTGCCAGCAGTTCCGGACAGAACACTGAAGCTTTCTTT.

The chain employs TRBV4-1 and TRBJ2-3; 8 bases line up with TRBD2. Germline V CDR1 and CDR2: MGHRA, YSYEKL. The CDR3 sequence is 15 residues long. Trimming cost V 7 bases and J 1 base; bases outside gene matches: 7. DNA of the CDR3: TGCGCCAGCAACGTAAATAGCGGGGGCACAGATACGCAGTATTTT. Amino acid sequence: CASNVNSGGTDTQYF.

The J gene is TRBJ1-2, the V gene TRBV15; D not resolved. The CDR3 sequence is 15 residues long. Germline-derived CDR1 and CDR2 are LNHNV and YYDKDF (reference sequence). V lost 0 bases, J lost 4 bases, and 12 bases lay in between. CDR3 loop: CATSRDFSGIYGYTF. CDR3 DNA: TGTGCCACCAGCAGAGACTTCTCCGGGATCTATGGCTACACCTTC.

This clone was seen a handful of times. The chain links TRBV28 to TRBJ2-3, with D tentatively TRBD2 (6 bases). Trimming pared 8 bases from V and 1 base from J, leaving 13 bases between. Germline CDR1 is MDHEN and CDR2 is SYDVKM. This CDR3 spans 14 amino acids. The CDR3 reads CASGSGGGTDTQYF. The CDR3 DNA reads TGTGCCAGCGGGAGCGGCGGGGGCACAGATACGCAGTATTTT.

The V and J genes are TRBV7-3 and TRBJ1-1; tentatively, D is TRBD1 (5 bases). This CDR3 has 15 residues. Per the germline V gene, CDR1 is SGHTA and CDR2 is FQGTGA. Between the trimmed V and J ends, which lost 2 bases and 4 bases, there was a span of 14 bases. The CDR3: CASSLRAGRTTEAFF. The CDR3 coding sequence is TGTGCCAGCAGCTTACGGGCAGGGAGGACCACTGAAGCTTTCTTT.

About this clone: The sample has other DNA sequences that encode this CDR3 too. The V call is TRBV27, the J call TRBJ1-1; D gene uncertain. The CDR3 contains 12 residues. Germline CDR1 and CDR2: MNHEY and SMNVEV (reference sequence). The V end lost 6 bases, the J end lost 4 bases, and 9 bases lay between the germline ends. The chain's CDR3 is CASSLAGTEAFF. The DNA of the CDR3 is TGTGCCAGCAGCCTGGCTGGCACTGAAGCTTTCTTT.

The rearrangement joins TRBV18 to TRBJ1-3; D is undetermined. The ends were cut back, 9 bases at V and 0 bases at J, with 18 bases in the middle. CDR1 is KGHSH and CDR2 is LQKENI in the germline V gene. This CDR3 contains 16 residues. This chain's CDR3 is CASNEATVISGNTIYF. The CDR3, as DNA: TGTGCCAGTAATGAAGCGACGGTCATCTCTGGAAACACCATATATTTT. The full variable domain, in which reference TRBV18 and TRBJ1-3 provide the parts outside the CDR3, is NAGVMQNPRHLVRRRGQEARLRCSPMKGHSHVYWYRQLPEEGLKFMVYLQKENIIDESGMPKERFSAEFPKEGPSILRIQQVVRGDSAAYFCASNEATVISGNTIYFGEGSWLTVV.

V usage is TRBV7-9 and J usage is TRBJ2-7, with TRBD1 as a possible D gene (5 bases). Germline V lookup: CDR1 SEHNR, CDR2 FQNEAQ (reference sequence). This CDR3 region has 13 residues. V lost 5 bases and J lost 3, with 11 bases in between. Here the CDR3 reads CASSQTTGYEQYF. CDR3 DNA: TGTGCCAGCAGCCAAACCACAGGCTACGAGCAGTACTTC. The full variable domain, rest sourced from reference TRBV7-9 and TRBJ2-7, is DTGVSQNPRHKITKRGQNVTFRCDPISEHNRLYWYRQTLGQGPEFLTYFQNEAQLEKSRLLSDRFSAERPKGSFSTLEIQRTEQGDSAMYLCASSQTTGYEQYFGPGTRLTVT.

In DNA form, the CDR3 reads TGTGCCACCCTCAGCTCCATAGACACAGTTTCTGGAAACACCATATATTTT. Its translation: CATLSSIDTVSGNTIYF. The J gene is TRBJ1-3, the V gene TRBV24-1; D unclear. V was trimmed by 9 bases and J by 1 base, leaving 21 bases between them. CDR1 and CDR2 (germline): KGHDR, SFDVKD. There are 17 residues in the CDR3.

Written as DNA, the CDR3 is TGTGCCAGCAGCAAAGCGCCCTCGACAGCGGGCATGGCTTTCTTT. Translating it yields CASSKAPSTAGMAFF. J is TRBJ1-1 and V is TRBV21-1. TRBV21-1 is a pseudogene. The CDR3 runs to 15 residues.

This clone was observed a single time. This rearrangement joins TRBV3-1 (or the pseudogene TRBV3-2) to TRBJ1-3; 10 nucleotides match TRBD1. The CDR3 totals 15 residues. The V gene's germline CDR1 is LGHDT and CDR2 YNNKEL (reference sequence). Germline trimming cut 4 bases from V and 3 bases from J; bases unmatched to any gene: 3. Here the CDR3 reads CASSLDRGYGNTIYF. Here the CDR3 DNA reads TGTGCCAGCAGCCTGGACAGGGGGTATGGAAACACCATATATTTT.

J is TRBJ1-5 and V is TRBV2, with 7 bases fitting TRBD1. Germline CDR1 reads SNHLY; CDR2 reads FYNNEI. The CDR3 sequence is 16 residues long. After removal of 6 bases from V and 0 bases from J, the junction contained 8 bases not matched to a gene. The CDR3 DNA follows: TGTGCCAGCAGACCTCGGGACAGCTATAGCAATCAGCCCCAGCATTTT. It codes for CASRPRDSYSNQPQHF.

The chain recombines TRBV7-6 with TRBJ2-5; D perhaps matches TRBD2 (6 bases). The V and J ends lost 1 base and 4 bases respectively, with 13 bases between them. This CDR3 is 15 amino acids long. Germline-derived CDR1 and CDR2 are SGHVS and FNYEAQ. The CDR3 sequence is CASSLEAGWGETQYF. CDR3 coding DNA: TGTGCCAGCAGCTTAGAGGCGGGATGGGGAGAGACCCAGTACTTC.